Presented here are 22 T cell receptor beta chains from one specimen sequenced in a study of PD-1 blockade in mismatch repair-deficient tumors. Profiled with immunoSEQ multiplex PCR; TCRdb holds only in-frame clones, not every one. The repertoire holds 15,000 or so clones, with approximately 87% as singletons. The material sequenced was PBMCs, taken less than 25 weeks after starting pembrolizumab. These receptors all stem from an adult with mismatch repair-deficient cancer.

The chain couples TRBV15 to TRBJ2-3; 8 bases line up with TRBD1. The CDR3 has 16 residues. V gave up 1 base and J gave up 4 bases; unmatched junction bases: 7. Germline loops: CDR1 LNHNV, CDR2 YYDKDF (reference sequence). In nucleotides, the CDR3 is TGTGCCACCAGCAGAGGGGTGGACAGGGTCCCAGATACGCAGTATTTT. This encodes CATSRGVDRVPDTQYF.

CDR3 nucleotide sequence: TGTGCCAGCACCGCAGGGTCCAGTGGAAACACCATATATTTT. Its protein is CASTAGSSGNTIYF. This sequence joins TRBV28 and TRBJ1-3, with TRBD1 as a possible D gene (5 bases). V gave up 7 bases and J gave up 3 bases, with 13 bases separating them. Germline CDR1 MDHEN, CDR2 SYDVKM. The CDR3 length is 14 residues.

The chain combines TRBV6-5 with TRBJ2-2; 10 bases agree with TRBD2. The CDR3 sequence is 16 residues long. The germline V gene encodes CDR1 MNHEY and CDR2 SVGAGI. With V trimmed by 2 bases and J by 5 bases, 5 bases remained unmatched. CDR3 sequence (DNA): TGTGCCAGCAGTTACGGGAGCGGGAGGGTAACCGGGGAGCTGTTTTTT. It specifies CASSYGSGRVTGELFF.

This clone has more than one count but fewer than ten. J is TRBJ1-2 and V is TRBV6-6; D is undetermined. The CDR3 length is 13 residues. Deletions cut 7 bases from V and 3 bases from J, with 12 bases between. CDR1 MNHNY and CDR2 SVGAGI come from the germline V gene (reference sequence). CDR3 loop: CASTWARYYGYTF. CDR3 coding DNA: TGTGCCAGCACCTGGGCCAGGTACTATGGCTACACCTTC.

This chain joins TRBV7-3 and TRBJ2-2; D ambiguous. Germline V gene lookup returns CDR1 SGHTA and CDR2 FQGTGA. The germline V and J ends were trimmed by 3 bases and 4 bases, with 3 bases remaining between them. The CDR3 extends over 12 amino acids. CDR3 region: CASSLRTGELFF. The CDR3 DNA sequence: TGTGCCAGCAGCTTGCGCACCGGGGAGCTGTTTTTT.

This sequence joins TRBV7-9 and TRBJ2-5, with a tentative D call TRBD1 (5 bases). The CDR3 contains 14 residues. From germline, CDR1 is SEHNR and CDR2 FQNEAQ (reference sequence). Trimming left V 2 bases short and J 2 bases short, with 9 bases between. CDR3 loop: CASSLPRQQETQYF. CDR3 bases: TGTGCCAGCAGCTTACCCAGACAGCAAGAGACCCAGTACTTC.

The chain uses TRBV7-9 and TRBJ1-1; a weak D match, TRBD1 (6 bases). CDR3 length: 12 residues. V lost 3 bases, J lost 7 bases, and 9 bases lay in between. The germline V gene encodes CDR1 SEHNR and CDR2 FQNEAQ (reference sequence). CDR3 coding DNA: TGTGCCAGCAGCTTTCGGACAGATGAAGCTTTCTTT. Translating gives CASSFRTDEAFF.

The chain carries TRBV28 and TRBJ1-4; 9 nucleotides line up with TRBD1. V lost 2 bases, J lost 11 bases, and 9 bases stayed unmatched. Germline values: CDR1 MDHEN, CDR2 SYDVKM. The CDR3 contains 15 residues. The CDR3 region has the DNA TGTGCCAGCAGTTTAGCCGGGACAGGGAACGACAAACTGTTTTTT. It is translated as CASSLAGTGNDKLFF.

CDR3 protein: CASSLSPPGINSPLHF. CDR3 nucleotide sequence: TGCGCCAGCAGCTTGTCCCCCCCAGGGATTAATTCACCCCTCCACTTT. V and J are TRBV5-1 and TRBJ1-6; D perhaps matches TRBD1 (5 bases). This CDR3 has 16 amino acids. Trimming removed 1 base at V and 6 bases at J, with 14 bases between. Per germline, CDR1 SGHRS and CDR2 YFSETQ.

The chain has TRBV7-2 and TRBJ2-4, with 11 bases identical to TRBD1. This CDR3 is 15 amino acids long. V was clipped by 1 base and J by 8 bases; unmatched bases: 4. Germline CDR1 and CDR2: SGHTA and FQGNSA. The CDR3 DNA is TGTGCCAGCAGCTTAGGGGACAGGGGGTGGGACATTCAGTACTTC. Translated, it gives CASSLGDRGWDIQYF.

The rearrangement joins TRBV28 to TRBJ1-5; D gene uncertain. This CDR3 is built from 14 residues. Deletions cut 3 bases from V and 4 bases from J, with 10 bases between. The germline V gene has CDR1 MDHEN and CDR2 SYDVKM. This CDR3 reads CASSLFRGNQPQHF. CDR3 bases: TGTGCCAGCAGTTTGTTCCGGGGAAATCAGCCCCAGCATTTT. Full variable domain (remainder filled in from reference TRBV28 and TRBJ1-5): DVKVTQSSRYLVKRTGEKVFLECVQDMDHENMFWYRQDPGLGLRLIYFSYDVKMKEKGDIPEGYSVSREKKERFSLILESASTNQTSMYLCASSLFRGNQPQHFGDGTRLSIL.

J is TRBJ2-3 and V is TRBV14; 7 bases match TRBD1. The germline V gene has CDR1 SGHDN and CDR2 FVKESK. CDR3 length equals 15 residues. J was trimmed by 1 base and V by 5 bases; bases with no gene match: 6. CDR3 nucleotide sequence: TGTGCCAGCAGCAGAGGGACAGTTGGCACAGATACGCAGTATTTT. Translation gives CASSRGTVGTDTQYF.

This chain links TRBV6-5 with TRBJ2-7; TRBD1 might be the D (6 bases). The CDR3 covers 15 residues. The V end lost 2 bases, the J end lost 2 bases, and 13 bases lay between the germline ends. Per the germline V gene, CDR1 is MNHEY and CDR2 is SVGAGI. Here the CDR3 DNA reads TGTGCCAGCAGTTACCAACTGGACAGTGCCTACGAGCAGTACTTC. It codes for CASSYQLDSAYEQYF.

The chain recombines TRBV30 with TRBJ1-1; D ambiguous. The CDR3 is 12 amino acids. Trimming shortened V by 6 bases and J by 3 bases, and 11 bases separated the two germline ends. CDR1 is GTSNPN and CDR2 is SVGIG in the germline V gene (reference sequence). The CDR3 is CACLQSYTEAFF. The CDR3 nucleotides read TGTGCCTGCCTCCAAAGCTACACTGAAGCTTTCTTT.

The chain combines TRBV28 with TRBJ2-3; 7 bases map to TRBD1. Germline V gene lookup returns CDR1 MDHEN and CDR2 SYDVKM. V was clipped by 5 bases and J by 6 bases; unmatched bases: 11. The CDR3 has 15 residues. In nucleotides, the CDR3 is TGTGCCAGCAGTCCAAGGGACAGACTAAGGGATACGCAGTATTTT. This encodes CASSPRDRLRDTQYF.

This chain joins TRBV4-2 and TRBJ1-2, with D unresolved. The CDR3 extends over 12 amino acids. Germline CDR1 LGHNA, CDR2 YNFKEQ. V was clipped by 4 bases and J by 8 bases, with 11 bases between them. The CDR3 DNA sequence: TGTGCCAGCAGCCTCCTATTGGGCGGCTACACCTTC. This gives the protein CASSLLLGGYTF.

The chain combines TRBV7-3 with TRBJ1-5, with D maybe TRBD1 (6 bases). Germline-derived CDR1 and CDR2 are SGHTA and FQGTGA. The CDR3 totals 14 residues. V lost 5 bases and J 7 bases, leaving 15 bases between the germline ends. This chain's CDR3 is CASSPTGIGQPQHF. CDR3 DNA: TGTGCCAGCAGCCCAACAGGGATTGGACAGCCCCAGCATTTT.

CDR3 DNA: TGCGCCAGCAGCAGCCCGGGACAGGGGAATAGCTACACCTTC. Translating it yields CASSSPGQGNSYTF. The chain combines TRBV5-1 with TRBJ1-2; TRBD1 matches 10 bases. V lost 4 bases and J lost 9; bases outside the gene matches: 9. CDR3 length equals 14 residues. Germline-derived CDR1 and CDR2 are SGHRS and YFSETQ. The full variable domain, its missing parts supplied by reference TRBV5-1 and TRBJ1-2, is KAGVTQTPRYLIKTRGQQVTLSCSPISGHRSVSWYQQTPGQGLQFLFEYFSETQRNKGNFPGRFSGRQFSNSRSEMNVSTLELGDSALYLCASSSPGQGNSYTFGSGTRLTVV.

The chain links TRBV27 to TRBJ2-3; D is undetermined. The ends were cut back, 6 bases at V and 2 bases at J, with 12 bases in the middle. Per the germline V gene, CDR1 is MNHEY and CDR2 is SMNVEV (reference sequence). The CDR3 runs 14 residues. In nucleotides, the CDR3 is TGTGCCAGCAGGTATAGCAGTCTCACAGATACGCAGTATTTT. It codes for CASRYSSLTDTQYF.

The gene calls are TRBV27 and TRBJ2-5; 10 bases agree with TRBD1. V lost 5 bases, J lost 1 base, and 10 bases stayed unmatched. CDR1 and CDR2 from the germline V gene are MNHEY and SMNVEV (reference sequence). This CDR3 is built from 17 residues. In DNA, the CDR3 is TGTGCCAGCAGTCCACATGACAGGGGGCCTCTCCAAGAGACCCAGTACTTC. Translated, it gives CASSPHDRGPLQETQYF.

This clone was seen just once. The chain couples TRBV7-3 to TRBJ2-3; perhaps TRBD2 as D (6 bases). Germline V gene lookup returns CDR1 SGHTA and CDR2 FQGTGA. V was cut by 3 bases and J by 2 bases, with 12 bases left in between. This CDR3 spans 15 amino acids. The CDR3 reads CASSFQGLATDTQYF. The CDR3 DNA reads TGTGCCAGCAGCTTTCAGGGACTTGCCACAGATACGCAGTATTTT.

The rearrangement links TRBV14 to TRBJ2-7; 9 bases fit TRBD1. The CDR3 runs 15 residues. After removal of 2 bases from V and 4 bases from J, the junction contained 6 bases not matched to a gene. Germline V gene data show CDR1 as SGHDN and CDR2 as FVKESK. The CDR3 DNA reads TGTGCCAGCAGCCAACCGGGACAGGGAGGTTACGAGCAGTACTTC. The encoded protein is CASSQPGQGGYEQYF.